What follows are 22 T cell receptor beta chains derived from one specimen sequenced in a study of Graves' ophthalmopathy and Graves' hyperthyroidism. The study amplified TCR beta CDR3 regions using RNA transcripts. First-round RT-PCR used HTBI primers; second-round multiplex PCR followed. Each CDR3 protein gets one entry after TCRdb re-called the multiplex PCR reads with MiXCR. The table lists some 47,000 distinct CDR3 sequences, around 50% of them singletons, with less than 25% in the top ten. The sequenced sample was peripheral blood. The receptors were gathered from an adult man with Graves' ophthalmopathy.

There are many counts of this clonotype. The chain is built from TRBV5-1 and TRBJ2-1; D perhaps matches TRBD2 (6 bases). Trimming cost V 4 bases and J 3 bases, with 14 bases left between them. CDR3 length: 15 amino acids. Per germline, CDR1 SGHRS and CDR2 YFSETQ. The CDR3 DNA is TGCGCCAGCAGCGCCGGCGGGACGCTCTACAATGAGCAGTTCTTC. This encodes CASSAGGTLYNEQFF.

This clonotype was detected many times. The gene calls are TRBV15 and TRBJ2-2; TRBD1 matches at 9 bases. Germline assignment: CDR1 LNHNV and CDR2 YYDKDF (reference sequence). The ends lost 3 bases at V and 1 base at J; junction bases unmatched: 3. The CDR3 runs to 16 residues. The chain's CDR3 is CATSRPGQGNTGELFF. For the CDR3, the DNA is TGTGCCACCAGCAGGCCGGGACAGGGGAACACCGGGGAGCTGTTTTTT.

This clonotype was picked up many times. This chain links TRBV5-1 with TRBJ2-5, with TRBD2 matching over 10 bases. Germline trimming cut 0 bases from V and 2 bases from J; bases unmatched to any gene: 10. The germline V gene has CDR1 SGHRS and CDR2 YFSETQ. This CDR3 is 18 amino acids long. The DNA of the CDR3 is TGCGCCAGCAGCTTGGGGACTAGCGGCCGAAACCTACAAGAGACCCAGTACTTC. It codes for CASSLGTSGRNLQETQYF. The variable domain in full, completed from reference TRBV5-1 and TRBJ2-5, reads KAGVTQTPRYLIKTRGQQVTLSCSPISGHRSVSWYQQTPGQGLQFLFEYFSETQRNKGNFPGRFSGRQFSNSRSEMNVSTLELGDSALYLCASSLGTSGRNLQETQYFGPGTRLLVL.

V is TRBV29-1 and J is TRBJ2-5, with unresolved D. Germline CDR1 is SQVTM and CDR2 is ANQGSEA. Trimming pared 3 bases from V and 5 bases from J, leaving 22 bases between. The CDR3 covers 16 residues. The CDR3 loop is CSVDPSLRAVPETQYF. CDR3 sequence (DNA): TGCAGCGTTGACCCTTCTCTCCGGGCCGTACCGGAGACCCAGTACTTC.

The chain links TRBV18 to TRBJ2-2; 7 bases are a match to TRBD1. V trimming: 2 bases; J trimming: 1 base; junction bases outside the gene matches: 1. Looked up from germline, CDR1 is KGHSH and CDR2 is LQKENI. The CDR3 consists of 15 residues. CDR3 sequence (DNA): TGTGCCAGCTCACCAAGGACAGGGAACACCGGGGAGCTGTTTTTT. This translates into CASSPRTGNTGELFF.

This clonotype occurred many times. This chain connects TRBV5-4 to TRBJ1-6; TRBD1 aligns across 7 bases. CDR1 is SGHNT and CDR2 is YYREEE in the germline V gene (reference sequence). The CDR3 sequence is 13 residues long. V lost 2 bases, J lost 9 bases, and 2 bases stayed unmatched. In nucleotides, the CDR3 is TGTGCCAGCAGCTTACAGGGGAGTTCACCCCTCCACTTT. Translated, it gives CASSLQGSSPLHF.

The V and J genes are TRBV5-8 and TRBJ1-5; 10 positions match TRBD1. V was clipped by 7 bases and J by 9 bases; unmatched bases: 19. The CDR3 is 17 residues long. Germline V gene sequence: CDR1 SGHTS, CDR2 YDEGEE. CDR3 DNA: TGTGCCAGCGGCCAGGGAACGGGACAGGGGCTAGGGCGGCCCCAGCATTTT. Translated, it gives CASGQGTGQGLGRPQHF.

This clonotype was seen ten or more times. The rearrangement uses TRBV15 and TRBJ2-1, with a weak D call TRBD2 (6 bases). Germline loops: CDR1 LNHNV, CDR2 YYDKDF (reference sequence). This CDR3 region has 14 residues. Trimming removed 3 bases from V and 8 bases from J, with 14 bases in between. The CDR3 DNA reads as TGTGCCACCAGCAGGGACTATTTAGCAGATGAGCAGTTCTTC. Amino acids: CATSRDYLADEQFF. The entire variable domain, with the rest obtained from reference TRBV15 and TRBJ2-1, is as follows: DAMVIQNPRYQVTQFGKPVTLSCSQTLNHNVMYWYQQKSSQAPKLLFHYYDKDFNNEADTPDNFQSRRPNTSFCFLDIRSPGLGDTAMYLCATSRDYLADEQFFGPGTRLTVL.

The chain couples TRBV29-1 to TRBJ2-3; 14 nucleotides align to TRBD2. The germline CDR1 and CDR2 sequences are SQVTM and ANQGSEA. The CDR3 extends over 13 amino acids. The J segment lost 9 bases and the V segment lost 6 bases, leaving 5 bases of the junction unmatched. The CDR3 bases are TGCAGCGTGGGGACTAGCGGGGGTGGGACGCAGTATTTT. Its protein product is CSVGTSGGGTQYF.

This clonotype turned up a few times. This rearrangement joins TRBV27 to TRBJ1-1, with 7 nucleotides matching TRBD1. The V segment lost 5 bases and the J segment 8 bases; nucleotides outside the gene matches: 8. CDR3 length: 13 residues. The V gene's germline CDR1 is MNHEY and CDR2 SMNVEV (reference sequence). The CDR3 is CASSPRQGREAFF. Here the CDR3 DNA reads TGTGCCAGCAGTCCCCGACAGGGTAGAGAAGCTTTCTTT.

A word on this clonotype: This likely comes from a read error, as the CDR3 has no conserved phenylalanine or tryptophan at its end. No DNA is shown, since the ends of the CDR3 on it are uncertain; the CDR3 is the one TCRdb lists. V and J are TRBV9 and TRBJ2-1; the table's D call TRBD1 went unverified against the DNA. The CDR3 totals 13 residues, both ends included. The germline V gene has CDR1 SGDLS and CDR2 YYNGEE. CDR3 in amino acids: CASSPDGGPPQFL.

This clonotype was picked up a small number of times. J is TRBJ1-5 and V is TRBV19; D unresolved. Germline CDR1 LNHDA, CDR2 SQIVND (reference sequence). The CDR3 covers 14 residues. Trimming removed 2 bases at V and 3 bases at J, with 8 bases between. CDR3 sequence reads: CASSIRPYNQPQHF. CDR3 coding DNA: TGTGCCAGTAGTATACGACCTTACAATCAGCCCCAGCATTTT.

This clonotype was seen just once. Because the CDR3 is missing its conserved closing phenylalanine or tryptophan, this is likely a read error. CDR3 sequence reads: CASSLRLARSGVNEQFL. The CDR3 DNA reads as TGTGCCAGCAGCTTACGACTAGCTCGATCGGGAGTGAATGAGCAGTTCCTC. This chain links TRBV7-8 with TRBJ2-1, with 7 bases that match TRBD2. J was trimmed by 7 bases and V by 2 bases; bases with no gene match: 14. Germline assignment: CDR1 SGHVS and CDR2 FQNEAQ. CDR3 size: 17 residues.

This clonotype was counted once. In DNA, the CDR3 is TGCAGTGCTCCCATCACCGGGACTAGTAAGTTCTTC. Residues: CSAPITGTSKFF. The chain employs TRBV20-1 and TRBJ2-1, with TRBD2 matching over 8 bases. Germline trimming cut 5 bases from V and 14 bases from J; bases unmatched to any gene: 11. There are 12 residues in the CDR3. Germline V gene lookup returns CDR1 DFQATT and CDR2 SNEGSKA (reference sequence).

In this sample, this clonotype turned up many times. The V call is TRBV19, the J call TRBJ1-5; D is unresolved. The CDR3 has 13 residues. Germline-derived CDR1 and CDR2 are LNHDA and SQIVND (reference sequence). V was shortened by 1 base and J by 7 bases, with 8 bases between the two germline ends. In DNA form, the CDR3 reads TGTGCCAGTAGTATAGGTGGGAGGCAGCCCCAGCATTTT. This codes for CASSIGGRQPQHF.

This sequence joins TRBV6-1 and TRBJ2-6; D perhaps matches TRBD1 (5 bases). Germline V gene sequence: CDR1 MNHNS, CDR2 SASEGT. V was clipped by 1 base and J by 11 bases, with 18 bases between them. The CDR3 consists of 16 residues. CDR3 sequence: CASSEEEGSGADVLTF. The CDR3 bases are TGTGCCAGCAGTGAAGAGGAAGGATCTGGGGCTGACGTCCTGACTTTC.

Ten or more counts support this clonotype. The rearrangement uses TRBV7-8 and TRBJ1-2; D possibly corresponds to TRBD1 (6 bases). This CDR3 region has 13 residues. V lost 0 bases to trimming and J lost 6 bases, with 8 bases between them. The germline V gene encodes CDR1 SGHVS and CDR2 FQNEAQ. The CDR3 DNA reads as TGTGCCAGCAGCTTAGCAGGGGGGAATGGCTACACCTTC. Its translation: CASSLAGGNGYTF. Full variable domain (remainder filled in from reference TRBV7-8 and TRBJ1-2): GAGVSQSPRYKVAKRGQDVALRCDPISGHVSLFWYQQALGQGPEFLTYFQNEAQLDKSGLPSDRFFAERPEGSVSTLKIQRTQQEDSAVYLCASSLAGGNGYTFGSGTRLTVV.

The table lists this clonotype with many counts. The chain combines TRBV20-1 with TRBJ1-1; the D is unclear. Germline CDR1 reads DFQATT; CDR2 reads SNEGSKA (reference sequence). Trimming left V 6 bases short and J 0 bases short, with 20 bases between. The CDR3 is 16 amino acids. The CDR3 sequence: CSASGVLLGMNTEAFF. The DNA of the CDR3 is TGCAGTGCGTCCGGGGTTCTATTAGGGATGAACACTGAAGCTTTCTTT.

To note about this clonotype: This CDR3 fails to terminate in the conserved phenylalanine or tryptophan, so it likely reflects a read error. The V and J genes are TRBV20-1 and TRBJ1-5; TRBD1 is a possible D gene (6 bases). This CDR3 spans 18 amino acids. The germline V gene has CDR1 DFQATT and CDR2 SNEGSKA (reference sequence). With 0 bases removed from V and 0 bases from J, the gap between germline ends came to 18 bases. The CDR3 region has the DNA TGCAGTGCTAGAGATGATGGGAAGGGGGGGAATAGCAATCAGCCCCAGCATGGT. It is translated as CSARDDGKGGNSNQPQHG.

The rearrangement links TRBV9 to TRBJ1-5; TRBD1 matches at 9 bases. The CDR3 runs 14 residues. The germline gives CDR1 SGDLS, CDR2 YYNGEE. The trim removed 3 bases at V and 6 bases at J, leaving 4 bases unmatched. Here the CDR3 reads CASSAGTGSQPQHF. The CDR3 DNA reads as TGTGCCAGCAGCGCCGGGACAGGGAGTCAGCCCCAGCATTTT. The full variable domain, its missing parts supplied by reference TRBV9 and TRBJ1-5, is DSGVTQTPKHLITATGQRVTLRCSPRSGDLSVYWYQQSLDQGLQFLIQYYNGEERAKGNILERFSAQQFPDLHSELNLSSLELGDSALYFCASSAGTGSQPQHFGDGTRLSIL.

About this clonotype: Here the CDR3 omits its conserved ending phenylalanine or tryptophan, so a read error is the likely source. The J gene is TRBJ1-1, the V gene TRBV18; D might be TRBD1 (6 bases). The CDR3 has 15 amino acids. Germline CDR1 reads KGHSH; CDR2 reads LQKENI. The V gene lost 1 base and the J gene lost 0 bases, with 9 bases spanning the gap. The CDR3 spells CASSPRGTMNTEAFL. For the CDR3, the DNA is TGTGCCAGCTCACCACGGGGGACAATGAACACTGAAGCTTTCTTG.

V gene TRBV5-6 combines with J gene TRBJ2-2; D is undetermined. The V end lost 2 bases, the J end lost 7 bases, and 9 bases lay between the germline ends. The CDR3 is 13 residues long. CDR1 is SGHDT, CDR2 YYEEEE, per germline. This chain's CDR3 is CASSLNIGGELFF. The CDR3 DNA follows: TGTGCCAGCAGCTTAAATATCGGCGGGGAGCTGTTTTTT.